This T cell receptor (beta chain) was found in a study of neurological immune-mediated disorders. Every sequencing run produced over 160 million TCR-beta sequences that came from 15-18 subjects. MiXCR, applied by TCRdb to the 5' RACE reads, yields one record per CDR3 protein. The sample lists tens of thousands of distinct CDR3 sequences; under 4.5% were seen once. The unsorted libraries were generated from a total of 2 million PBMCs, which had been stored in RNAlater at -80 C. Study outcomes and limitations: The study phylogenetically grouped the repertoires of 18 of 34 multiple sclerosis patients into one related-CDR3 cluster, a possible signature.

Germline V gene lookup returns CDR1 LGHNA and CDR2 YSLEER. CDR3 length: 15 amino acids. Between the trimmed V and J ends, which lost 3 bases and 0 bases, there was a span of 9 bases. This clonotype was seen ten or more times. Antigen unknown. The receptor was isolated from a woman between 45 and 65 years old with multiple sclerosis. Sequenced material: PBMCs. The chain links TRBV4-3 to TRBJ1-5; D might be TRBD1 (5 bases). In DNA, the CDR3 is TGCGCCAGCAGCCAGGGGGTCCATAGCAATCAGCCCCAGCATTTT. Its protein product is CASSQGVHSNQPQHF.